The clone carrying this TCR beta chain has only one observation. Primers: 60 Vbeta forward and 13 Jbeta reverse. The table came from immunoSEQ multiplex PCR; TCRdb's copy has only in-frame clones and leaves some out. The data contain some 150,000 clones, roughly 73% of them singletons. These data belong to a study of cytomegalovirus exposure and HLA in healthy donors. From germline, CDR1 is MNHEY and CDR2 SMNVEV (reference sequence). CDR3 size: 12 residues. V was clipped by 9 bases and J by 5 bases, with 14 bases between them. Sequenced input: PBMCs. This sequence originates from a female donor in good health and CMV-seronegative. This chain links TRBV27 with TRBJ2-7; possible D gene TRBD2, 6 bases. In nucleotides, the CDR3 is TGTGCCAGAAAGGAGGGGCCCAACGAGCAGTACTTC. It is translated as CARKEGPNEQYF.